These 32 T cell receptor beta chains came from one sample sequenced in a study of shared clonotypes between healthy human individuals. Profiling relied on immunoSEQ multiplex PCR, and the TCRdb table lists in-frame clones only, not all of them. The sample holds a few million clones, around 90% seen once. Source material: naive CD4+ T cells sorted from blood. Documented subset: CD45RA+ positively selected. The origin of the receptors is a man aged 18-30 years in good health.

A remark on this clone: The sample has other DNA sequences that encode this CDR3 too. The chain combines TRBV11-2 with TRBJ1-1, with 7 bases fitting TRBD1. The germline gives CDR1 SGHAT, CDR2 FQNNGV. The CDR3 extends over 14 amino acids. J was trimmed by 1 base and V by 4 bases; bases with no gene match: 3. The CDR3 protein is CASSSRTGNTEAFF. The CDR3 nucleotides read TGTGCCAGCAGCTCGAGGACAGGGAACACTGAAGCTTTCTTT.

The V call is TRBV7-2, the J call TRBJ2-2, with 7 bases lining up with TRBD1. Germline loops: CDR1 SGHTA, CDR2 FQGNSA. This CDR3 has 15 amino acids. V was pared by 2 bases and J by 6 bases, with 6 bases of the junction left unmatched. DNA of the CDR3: TGTGCCAGCAGCTTAAACAGGGGTATAGCCGGGGAGCTGTTTTTT. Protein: CASSLNRGIAGELFF.

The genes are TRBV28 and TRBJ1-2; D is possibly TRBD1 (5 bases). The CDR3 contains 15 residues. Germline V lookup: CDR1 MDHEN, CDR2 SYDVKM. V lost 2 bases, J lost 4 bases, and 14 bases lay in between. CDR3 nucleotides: TGTGCCAGCAGTTTAGCCGGGACTGCGACCTATGGCTACACCTTC. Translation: CASSLAGTATYGYTF.

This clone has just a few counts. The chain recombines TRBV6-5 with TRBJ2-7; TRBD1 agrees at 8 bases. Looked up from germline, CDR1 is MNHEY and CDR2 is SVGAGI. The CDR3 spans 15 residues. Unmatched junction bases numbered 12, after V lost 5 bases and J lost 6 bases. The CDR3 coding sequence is TGTGCCAGCAGTCCTGGACAGGGACGACCGCGCGAGCAGTACTTC. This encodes CASSPGQGRPREQYF.

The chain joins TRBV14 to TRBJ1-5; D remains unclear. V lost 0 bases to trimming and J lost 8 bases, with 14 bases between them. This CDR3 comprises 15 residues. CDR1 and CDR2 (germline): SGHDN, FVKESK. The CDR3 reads CASSQERRELKPQHF. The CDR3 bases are TGTGCCAGCAGCCAAGAGCGTAGAGAACTCAAGCCCCAGCATTTT.

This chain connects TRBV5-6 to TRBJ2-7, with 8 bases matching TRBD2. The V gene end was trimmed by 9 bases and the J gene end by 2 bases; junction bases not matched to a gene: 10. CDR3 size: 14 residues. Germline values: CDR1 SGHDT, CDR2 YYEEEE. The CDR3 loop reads CAIRGSGKPYEQYF. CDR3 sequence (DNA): TGTGCCATCCGTGGTAGCGGGAAGCCCTACGAGCAGTACTTC.

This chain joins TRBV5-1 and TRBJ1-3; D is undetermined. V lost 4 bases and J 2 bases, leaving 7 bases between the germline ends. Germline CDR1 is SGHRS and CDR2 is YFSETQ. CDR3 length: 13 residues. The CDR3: CASSTYTGNTIYF. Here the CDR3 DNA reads TGCGCCAGCAGCACCTACACTGGAAACACCATATATTTT.

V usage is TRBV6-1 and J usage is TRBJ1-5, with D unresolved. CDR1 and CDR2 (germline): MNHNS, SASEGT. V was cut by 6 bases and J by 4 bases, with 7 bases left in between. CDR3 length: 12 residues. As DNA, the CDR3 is TGTGCCAGCAGAACAGTAAATCAGCCCCAGCATTTT. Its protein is CASRTVNQPQHF.

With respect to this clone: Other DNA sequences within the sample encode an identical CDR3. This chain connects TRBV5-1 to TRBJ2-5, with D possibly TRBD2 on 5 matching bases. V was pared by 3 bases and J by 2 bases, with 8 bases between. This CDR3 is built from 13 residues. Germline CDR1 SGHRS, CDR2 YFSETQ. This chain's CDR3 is CASSSGIQETQYF. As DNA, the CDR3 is TGCGCCAGCAGCTCCGGGATTCAAGAGACCCAGTACTTC.

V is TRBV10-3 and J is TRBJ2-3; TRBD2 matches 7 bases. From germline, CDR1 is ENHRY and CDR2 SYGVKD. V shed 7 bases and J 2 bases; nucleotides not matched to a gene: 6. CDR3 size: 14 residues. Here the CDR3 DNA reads TGTGCCATCACGCAAGCGGGGAACACAGATACGCAGTATTTT. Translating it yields CAITQAGNTDTQYF.

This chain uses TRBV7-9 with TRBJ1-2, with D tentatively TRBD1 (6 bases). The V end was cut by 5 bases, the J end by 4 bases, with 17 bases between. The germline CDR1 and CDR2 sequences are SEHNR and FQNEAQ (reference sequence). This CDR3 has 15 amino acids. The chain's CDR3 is CASSDRTASSYGYTF. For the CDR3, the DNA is TGTGCCAGCAGCGATAGGACAGCCTCTTCCTATGGCTACACCTTC.

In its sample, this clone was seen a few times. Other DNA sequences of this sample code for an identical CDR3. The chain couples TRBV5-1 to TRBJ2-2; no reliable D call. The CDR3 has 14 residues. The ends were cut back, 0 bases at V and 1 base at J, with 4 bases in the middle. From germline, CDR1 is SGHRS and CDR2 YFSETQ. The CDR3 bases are TGCGCCAGCAGCTTGGAGGGGAACACCGGGGAGCTGTTTTTT. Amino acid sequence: CASSLEGNTGELFF.

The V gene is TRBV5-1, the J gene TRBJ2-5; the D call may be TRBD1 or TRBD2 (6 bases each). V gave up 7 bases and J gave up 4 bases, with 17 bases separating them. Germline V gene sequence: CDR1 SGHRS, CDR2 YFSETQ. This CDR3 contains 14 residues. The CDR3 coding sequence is TGCGCCAGCGCCACATCCGGGGGCAGAGAGACCCAGTACTTC. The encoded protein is CASATSGGRETQYF.

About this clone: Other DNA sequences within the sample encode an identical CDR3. In DNA, the CDR3 is TGTGCCAGCAGTTCCCAGGGGTATGGCTACACCTTC. Translation: CASSSQGYGYTF. V usage is TRBV27 and J usage is TRBJ1-2; the D gene is possibly TRBD1 (6 bases). Germline CDR1 and CDR2: MNHEY and SMNVEV (reference sequence). The CDR3 consists of 12 residues. Trimming took off 4 bases at V and 5 bases at J, with 8 bases between the two ends.

The CDR3 DNA follows: TGTGCCAGCAGCTTATGGGGGGCAGACAATGAGCAGTTCTTC. This translates into CASSLWGADNEQFF. J is TRBJ2-1 and V is TRBV7-9; D may correspond to TRBD1 or TRBD2 (6 bases each). V dropped 2 bases and J dropped 5 bases, with 10 bases sitting between them. The CDR3 is made up of 14 amino acids. Looked up from germline, CDR1 is SEHNR and CDR2 is FQNEAQ (reference sequence). Drawing the rest from reference TRBV7-9 and TRBJ2-1, the complete variable domain is DTGVSQNPRHKITKRGQNVTFRCDPISEHNRLYWYRQTLGQGPEFLTYFQNEAQLEKSRLLSDRFSAERPKGSFSTLEIQRTEQGDSAMYLCASSLWGADNEQFFGPGTRLTVL.

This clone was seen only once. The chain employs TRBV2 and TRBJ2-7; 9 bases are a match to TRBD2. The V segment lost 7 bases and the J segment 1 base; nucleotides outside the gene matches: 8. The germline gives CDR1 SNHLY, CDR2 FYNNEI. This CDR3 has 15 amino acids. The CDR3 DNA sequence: TGTGCCAGCACCCCGCGCGGGAGGGGGTCCTACGAGCAGTACTTC. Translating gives CASTPRGRGSYEQYF.

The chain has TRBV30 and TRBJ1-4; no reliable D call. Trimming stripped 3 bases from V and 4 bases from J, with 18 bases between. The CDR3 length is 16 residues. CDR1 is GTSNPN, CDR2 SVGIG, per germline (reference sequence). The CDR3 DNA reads TGTGCCTGGAGCCCCCTGGGGAGCGCCCTTAATGAAAAACTGTTTTTT. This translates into CAWSPLGSALNEKLFF.

Here the CDR3 DNA reads TGCGCCAGCAGTGAGATGAGAGCGGGTGGCTACACCTTC. It translates to CASSEMRAGGYTF. This chain uses TRBV10-2 with TRBJ1-2; unclear D gene. Deletions cut 2 bases from V and 7 bases from J, with 11 bases between. Per the germline V gene, CDR1 is WSHSY and CDR2 is SAAADI. The length of the CDR3 is 13 residues.

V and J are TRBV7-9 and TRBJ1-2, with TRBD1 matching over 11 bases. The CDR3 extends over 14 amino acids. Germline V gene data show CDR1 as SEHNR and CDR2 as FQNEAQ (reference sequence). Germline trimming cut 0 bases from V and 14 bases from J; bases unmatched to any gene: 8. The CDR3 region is CASSLARRTGGKTF. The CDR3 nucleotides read TGTGCCAGCAGCTTAGCGCGCCGGACAGGGGGCAAGACCTTC.

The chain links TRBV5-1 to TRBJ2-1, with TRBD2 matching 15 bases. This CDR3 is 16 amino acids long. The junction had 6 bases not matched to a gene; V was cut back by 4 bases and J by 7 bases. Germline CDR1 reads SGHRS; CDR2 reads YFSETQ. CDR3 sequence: CASSTPGLAGGNEQFF. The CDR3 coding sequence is TGCGCCAGCAGCACCCCGGGACTAGCGGGAGGAAATGAGCAGTTCTTC. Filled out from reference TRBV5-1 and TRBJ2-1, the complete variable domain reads KAGVTQTPRYLIKTRGQQVTLSCSPISGHRSVSWYQQTPGQGLQFLFEYFSETQRNKGNFPGRFSGRQFSNSRSEMNVSTLELGDSALYLCASSTPGLAGGNEQFFGPGTRLTVL.

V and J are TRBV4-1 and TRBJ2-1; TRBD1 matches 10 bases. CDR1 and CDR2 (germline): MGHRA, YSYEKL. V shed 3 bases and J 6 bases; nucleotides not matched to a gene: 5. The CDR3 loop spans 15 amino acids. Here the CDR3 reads CASSQPGQGSNEQFF. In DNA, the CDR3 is TGCGCCAGCAGCCAGCCGGGACAGGGGTCCAATGAGCAGTTCTTC.

CDR3 bases: TGTGCCAGCAGTAGGGCAGGGACGAACACCGGGGAGCTGTTTTTT. Translation: CASSRAGTNTGELFF. The chain is built from TRBV2 and TRBJ2-2; D might be TRBD1 (5 bases). The germline V gene encodes CDR1 SNHLY and CDR2 FYNNEI. The CDR3 is made up of 15 amino acids. Deletions cut 5 bases from V and 0 bases from J, with 10 bases between.

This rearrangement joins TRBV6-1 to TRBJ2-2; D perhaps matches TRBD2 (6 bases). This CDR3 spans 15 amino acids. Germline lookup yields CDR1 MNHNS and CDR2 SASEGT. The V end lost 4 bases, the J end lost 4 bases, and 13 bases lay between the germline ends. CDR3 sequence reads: CASSVEGGSTGELFF. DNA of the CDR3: TGTGCCAGCAGTGTGGAGGGAGGATCCACCGGGGAGCTGTTTTTT.

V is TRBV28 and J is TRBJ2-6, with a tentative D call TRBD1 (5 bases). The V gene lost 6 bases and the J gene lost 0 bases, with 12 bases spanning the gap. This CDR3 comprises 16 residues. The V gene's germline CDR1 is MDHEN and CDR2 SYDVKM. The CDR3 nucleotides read TGTGCCAGCAGAGACAGTCCAGGCTCTGGGGCCAACGTCCTGACTTTC. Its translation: CASRDSPGSGANVLTF.

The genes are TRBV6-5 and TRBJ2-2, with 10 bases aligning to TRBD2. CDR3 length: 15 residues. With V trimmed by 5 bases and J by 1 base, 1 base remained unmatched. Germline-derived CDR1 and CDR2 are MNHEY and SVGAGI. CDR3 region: CASSRTSGNTGELFF. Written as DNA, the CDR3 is TGTGCCAGCAGTCGGACTAGCGGGAACACCGGGGAGCTGTTTTTT.

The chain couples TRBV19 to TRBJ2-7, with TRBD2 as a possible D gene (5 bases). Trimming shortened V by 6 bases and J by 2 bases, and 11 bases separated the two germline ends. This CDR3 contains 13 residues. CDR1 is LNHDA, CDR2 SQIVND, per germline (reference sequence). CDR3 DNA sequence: TGTGCCAGTAGGGCCACGGGAACCTACGAGCAGTACTTC. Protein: CASRATGTYEQYF.

This chain's CDR3 is CASSFKTSGGYF. The CDR3 DNA reads TGTGCCAGCAGCTTTAAAACTAGCGGGGGGTACTTC. V is TRBV5-6 and J is TRBJ2-4, with TRBD2 matching over 11 bases. The trim removed 2 bases at V and 15 bases at J, leaving 4 bases unmatched. CDR1 and CDR2 (germline): SGHDT, YYEEEE. This CDR3 contains 12 residues.

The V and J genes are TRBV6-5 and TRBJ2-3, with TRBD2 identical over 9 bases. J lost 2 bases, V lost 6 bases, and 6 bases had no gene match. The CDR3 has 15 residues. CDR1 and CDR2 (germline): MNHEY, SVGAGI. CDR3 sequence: CASSRLAGFTDTQYF. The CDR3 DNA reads TGTGCCAGCAGCCGCCTAGCGGGATTCACAGATACGCAGTATTTT.

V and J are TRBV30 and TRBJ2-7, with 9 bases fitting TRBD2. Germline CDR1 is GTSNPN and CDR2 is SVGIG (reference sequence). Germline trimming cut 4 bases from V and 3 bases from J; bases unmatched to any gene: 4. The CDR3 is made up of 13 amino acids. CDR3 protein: CAWNPSGDYEQYF. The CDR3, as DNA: TGTGCCTGGAACCCTAGCGGGGACTACGAGCAGTACTTC.

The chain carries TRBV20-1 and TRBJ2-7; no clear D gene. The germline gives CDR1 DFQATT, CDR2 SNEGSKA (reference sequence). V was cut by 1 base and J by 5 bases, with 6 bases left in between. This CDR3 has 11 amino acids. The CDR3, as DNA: TGCAGTGCTAGAGTCGTCGACGAGCAGTACTTC. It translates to CSARVVDEQYF.

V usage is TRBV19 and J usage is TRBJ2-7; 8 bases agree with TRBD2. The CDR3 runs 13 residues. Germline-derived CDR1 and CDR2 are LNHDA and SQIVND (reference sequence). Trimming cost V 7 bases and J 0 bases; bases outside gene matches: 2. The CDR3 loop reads CASNSGTSYEQYF. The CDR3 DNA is TGTGCCAGTAATAGCGGGACCTCCTACGAGCAGTACTTC.

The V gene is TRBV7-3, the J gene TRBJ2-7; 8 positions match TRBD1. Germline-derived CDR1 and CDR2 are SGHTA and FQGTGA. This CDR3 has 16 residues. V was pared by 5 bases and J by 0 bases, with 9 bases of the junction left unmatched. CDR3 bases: TGTGCCAGCAGCGCGTCATCCGGGACAGGCTCCTACGAGCAGTACTTC. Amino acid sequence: CASSASSGTGSYEQYF.